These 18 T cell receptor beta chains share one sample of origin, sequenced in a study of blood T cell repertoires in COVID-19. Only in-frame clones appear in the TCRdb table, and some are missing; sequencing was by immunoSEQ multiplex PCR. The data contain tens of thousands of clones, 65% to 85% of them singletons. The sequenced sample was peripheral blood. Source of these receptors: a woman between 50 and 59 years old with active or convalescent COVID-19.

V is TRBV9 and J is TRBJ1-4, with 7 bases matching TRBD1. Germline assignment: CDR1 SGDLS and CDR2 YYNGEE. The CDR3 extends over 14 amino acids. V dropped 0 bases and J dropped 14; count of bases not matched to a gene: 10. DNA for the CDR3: TGTGCCAGCAGCGTAGCTCGTCAGGGGGACGAGCTGTTTTTT. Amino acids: CASSVARQGDELFF.

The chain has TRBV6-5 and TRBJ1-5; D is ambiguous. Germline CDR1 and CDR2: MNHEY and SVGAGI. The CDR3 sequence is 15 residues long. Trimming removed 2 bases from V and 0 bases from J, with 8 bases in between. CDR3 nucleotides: TGTGCCAGCAGTTACGGAGCTCATAGCAATCAGCCCCAGCATTTT. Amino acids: CASSYGAHSNQPQHF.

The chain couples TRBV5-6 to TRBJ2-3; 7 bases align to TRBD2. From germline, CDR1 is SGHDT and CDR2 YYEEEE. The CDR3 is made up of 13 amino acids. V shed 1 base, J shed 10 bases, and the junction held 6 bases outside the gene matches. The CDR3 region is CASSLYSGGSQYF. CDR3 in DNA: TGTGCCAGCAGCTTGTACTCGGGAGGCTCGCAGTATTTT.

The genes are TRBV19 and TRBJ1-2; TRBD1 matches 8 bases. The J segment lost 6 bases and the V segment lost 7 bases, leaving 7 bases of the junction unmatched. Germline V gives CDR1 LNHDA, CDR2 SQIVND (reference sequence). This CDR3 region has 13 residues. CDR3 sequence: CASTRTGHHGYTF. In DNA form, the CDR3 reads TGTGCCAGTACACGGACAGGGCACCATGGCTACACCTTC.

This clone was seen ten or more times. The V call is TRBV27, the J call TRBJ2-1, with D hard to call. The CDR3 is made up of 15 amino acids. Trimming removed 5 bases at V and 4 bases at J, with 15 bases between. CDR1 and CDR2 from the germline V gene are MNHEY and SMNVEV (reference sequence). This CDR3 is CASSESDPTYNEQFF. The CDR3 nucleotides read TGTGCCAGCAGTGAGAGCGATCCTACTTACAATGAGCAGTTCTTC.

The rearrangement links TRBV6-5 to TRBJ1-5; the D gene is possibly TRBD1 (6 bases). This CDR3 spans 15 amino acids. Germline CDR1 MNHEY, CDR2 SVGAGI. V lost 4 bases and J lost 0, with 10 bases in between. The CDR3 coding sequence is TGTGCCAGCAGTTTTCGACAGGTTAGCAATCAGCCCCAGCATTTT. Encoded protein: CASSFRQVSNQPQHF.

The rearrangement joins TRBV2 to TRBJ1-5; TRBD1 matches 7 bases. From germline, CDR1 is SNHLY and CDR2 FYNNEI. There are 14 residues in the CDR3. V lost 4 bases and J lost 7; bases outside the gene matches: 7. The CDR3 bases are TGTGCCAGCAGTGGACAGGGTGCGAACCAGCCCCAGCATTTT. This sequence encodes CASSGQGANQPQHF.

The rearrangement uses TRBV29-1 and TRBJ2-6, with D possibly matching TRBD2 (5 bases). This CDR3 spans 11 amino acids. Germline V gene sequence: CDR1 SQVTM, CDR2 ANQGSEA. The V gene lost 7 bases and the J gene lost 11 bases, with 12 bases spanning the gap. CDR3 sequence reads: CSASRGDVLTF. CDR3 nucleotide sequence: TGCAGCGCCAGTCGGGGTGACGTCCTGACTTTC. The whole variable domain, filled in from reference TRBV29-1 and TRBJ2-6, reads SAVISQKPSRDICQRGTSLTIQCQVDSQVTMMFWYRQQPGQSLTLIATANQGSEATYESGFVIDKFPISRPNLTFSTLTVSNMSPEDSSIYLCSASRGDVLTFGAGSRLTVL.

CDR3 DNA: TGTGCCAGCAGTGAATTTAGCGGGAACTATGGCTACACCTTC. Translation gives CASSEFSGNYGYTF. The J gene is TRBJ1-2, the V gene TRBV25-1, with D unclear. Germline values: CDR1 MGHDK, CDR2 SYGVNS. V lost 1 base, J lost 2 bases, and 8 bases lay in between. This CDR3 comprises 14 residues.

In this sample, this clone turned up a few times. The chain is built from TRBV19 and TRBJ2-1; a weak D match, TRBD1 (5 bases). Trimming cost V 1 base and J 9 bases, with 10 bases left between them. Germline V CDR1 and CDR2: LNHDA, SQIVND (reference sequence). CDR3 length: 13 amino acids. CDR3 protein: CASSIAITGEQFF. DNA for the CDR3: TGTGCCAGTAGTATAGCTATCACAGGTGAGCAGTTCTTC.

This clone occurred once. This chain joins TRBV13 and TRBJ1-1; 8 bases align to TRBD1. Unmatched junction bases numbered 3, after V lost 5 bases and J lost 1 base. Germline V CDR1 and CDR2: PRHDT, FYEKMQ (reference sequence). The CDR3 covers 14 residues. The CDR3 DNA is TGTGCCAGCAGCCGAGGGACAGGGAACACTGAAGCTTTCTTT. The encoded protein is CASSRGTGNTEAFF.

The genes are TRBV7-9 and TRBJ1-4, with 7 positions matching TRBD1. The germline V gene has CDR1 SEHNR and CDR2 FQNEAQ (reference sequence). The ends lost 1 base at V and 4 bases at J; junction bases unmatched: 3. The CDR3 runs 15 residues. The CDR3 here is CASSLGGGLNEKLFF. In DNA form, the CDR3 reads TGTGCCAGCAGCTTAGGAGGGGGCCTTAATGAAAAACTGTTTTTT.

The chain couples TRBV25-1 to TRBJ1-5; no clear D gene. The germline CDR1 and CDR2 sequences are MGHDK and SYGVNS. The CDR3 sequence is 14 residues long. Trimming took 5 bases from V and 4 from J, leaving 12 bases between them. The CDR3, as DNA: TGTGCCAGCAGTCGGAGCGGGCCAAATCAGCCCCAGCATTTT. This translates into CASSRSGPNQPQHF.

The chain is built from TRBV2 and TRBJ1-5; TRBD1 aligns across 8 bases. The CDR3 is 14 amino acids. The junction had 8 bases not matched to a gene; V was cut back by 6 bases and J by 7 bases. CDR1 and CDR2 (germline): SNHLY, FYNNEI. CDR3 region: CASRNDRGRQPQHF. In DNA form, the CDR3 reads TGTGCCAGCAGAAACGACAGGGGTCGCCAGCCCCAGCATTTT.

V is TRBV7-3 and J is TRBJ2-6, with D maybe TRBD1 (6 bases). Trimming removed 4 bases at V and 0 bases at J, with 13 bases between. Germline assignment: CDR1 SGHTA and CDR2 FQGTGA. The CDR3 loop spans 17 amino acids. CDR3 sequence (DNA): TGTGCCAGCAGCTCCCCCGACAGGTACTCTGGGGCCAACGTCCTGACTTTC. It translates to CASSSPDRYSGANVLTF.

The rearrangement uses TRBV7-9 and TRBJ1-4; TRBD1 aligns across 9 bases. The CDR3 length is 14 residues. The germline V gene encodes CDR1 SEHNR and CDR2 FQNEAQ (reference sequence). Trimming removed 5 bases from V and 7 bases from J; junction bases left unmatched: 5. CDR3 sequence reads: CASSLRDRAEKLFF. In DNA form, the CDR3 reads TGTGCCAGCAGCCTCCGGGACAGGGCTGAAAAACTGTTTTTT.

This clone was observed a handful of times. This chain's CDR3 is CASSLGAKNNEQFF. CDR3 bases: TGTGCCAGCAGCTTAGGGGCTAAAAACAATGAGCAGTTCTTC. The chain links TRBV7-8 to TRBJ2-1; D gene unclear. The CDR3 has 14 residues. The V gene lost 1 base and the J gene lost 5 bases, with 9 bases spanning the gap. Germline V lookup: CDR1 SGHVS, CDR2 FQNEAQ.

The CDR3 nucleotides read TGCGCCAGCAGTCGTTCTAGGGGTGTTTGCAATCAGCCCCAGCATTTT. This encodes CASSRSRGVCNQPQHF. The chain carries TRBV23-1 and TRBJ1-5, with D maybe TRBD1 (5 bases). TRBV23-1 is classed as an ORF, of uncertain function. This CDR3 comprises 16 residues. V shed 4 bases and J shed 2 bases, with 15 bases lying between them.